Below, one TCR beta chain is given with its context. Its antigen is not known. The data were taken from a study of Tregs in tolerant kidney transplant recipients. Findings and caveats of the study: This study did not directly address biological reproducibility. The small number of patients limits these findings pending further validation. The most relevant donor-specific Treg TCRbeta repertoire apparently came from expansion with activated donor B cells.

Measured with immunoSEQ multiplex PCR; TCRdb has only the in-frame clones, and not every one. The table shows 80,000 to 90,000 clones, with over 85% occurring only once. Trimming cost V 2 bases and J 4 bases; bases outside gene matches: 10. CDR1 and CDR2 (germline): SGHVS, FQNEAQ. CDR3 size: 17 residues. Thawed PBMCs were FACS-sorted into unstimulated CD4+CD25+CD127- regulatory T cells, CD4+CD25- non-regulatory cells, CD4 and CD8 cells. The origin of this receptor is a human donor in good health. The sequencing input was CD8+ T cells from blood. The chain links TRBV7-8 to TRBJ1-5, with TRBD1 matching 8 bases. DNA of the CDR3: TGTGCCAGCAGCTTAAGACCAGGACAGGGTTCAAATCAGCCCCAGCATTTT. This translates into CASSLRPGQGSNQPQHF.